This passage covers 17 T cell receptor beta chains from one sample sequenced in a study of T-cell reconstitution after alpha-beta-depleted transplantation in children. A library of TCRbeta sequences, prepared with unique molecular identifiers, was generated. TCRdb re-analysed the PCR reads in MiXCR, keeping a single row per CDR3 protein. Here the sample spans fewer than 250,000 distinct CDR3 sequences, under 9.5% being singletons. The sample in question was PBMCs, mostly from graft donor cells, obtained 180 days after TCRalphabeta/CD19-depleted stem cell transplant. Receptors were obtained from a male patient younger than 18 who had a stem cell transplant for acute lymphoblastic leukemia, so the T cells may come from the graft donor.

This clonotype occurred many times. The rearrangement links TRBV12-3 or TRBV12-4 to TRBJ2-2; the match to TRBD1 covers 7 bases. V was clipped by 6 bases and J by 0 bases; unmatched bases: 10. The CDR3 spans 17 residues. CDR3 in DNA: TGTGCCAGCAGCCCTCACAGGGGCCGCGCGAACACCGGGGAGCTGTTTTTT. Its protein product is CASSPHRGRANTGELFF.

This clonotype was detected ten times or more. This chain connects TRBV6-5 to TRBJ1-2; 8 bases match TRBD1. This CDR3 comprises 14 residues. Germline values: CDR1 MNHEY, CDR2 SVGAGI. The V segment lost 1 base and the J segment 7 bases; nucleotides outside the gene matches: 5. The CDR3 nucleotides read TGTGCCAGCAGTTACTTGGACAGGGACGCTGGCTACACCTTC. Translated, it gives CASSYLDRDAGYTF.

This clonotype was seen many times. CDR3 DNA: TGTGCCAGCAGCTTAGGGGGAGCAAACTATGGCTACACCTTC. Translation gives CASSLGGANYGYTF. The gene calls are TRBV7-2 and TRBJ1-2; D is ambiguous. The CDR3 contains 14 residues. Germline CDR1 is SGHTA and CDR2 is FQGNSA. V dropped 1 base and J dropped 2 bases, with 8 bases sitting between them.

The sample holds many counts of this clonotype. This chain's CDR3 is CASSLGTRRTDTQYF. The CDR3, as DNA: TGTGCCAGCAGCCTCGGGACGCGGCGCACAGATACGCAGTATTTT. V usage is TRBV12-3 or TRBV12-4 and J usage is TRBJ2-3, with D perhaps matching TRBD1 or TRBD2 (5 bases each). V lost 6 bases and J 1 base, leaving 14 bases between the germline ends. This CDR3 has 15 amino acids.

This clonotype was picked up many times. The rearrangement joins TRBV10-3 to TRBJ2-1; weak D call: TRBD2 (7 bases). The germline CDR1 and CDR2 sequences are ENHRY and SYGVKD. V shed 5 bases and J shed 5 bases, with 16 bases lying between them. The CDR3 is 15 residues long. CDR3 sequence: CAISPLGGRNNEQFF. CDR3 sequence (DNA): TGTGCCATCAGTCCCCTCGGGGGGCGCAACAATGAGCAGTTCTTC.

This clonotype occurred many times. The chain joins TRBV6-1 to TRBJ2-1; tentatively, D is TRBD2 (5 bases). The CDR3 is 15 amino acids. Germline V gene sequence: CDR1 MNHNS, CDR2 SASEGT. The germline V and J ends were trimmed by 6 bases and 4 bases, with 16 bases remaining between them. CDR3 DNA: TGTGCCAGCAGCCAGCAGAGAGCGGCTTACAATGAGCAGTTCTTC. It is translated as CASSQQRAAYNEQFF.

This clonotype was counted ten times or more. The genes are TRBV7-8 and TRBJ2-3; perhaps TRBD1 as D (6 bases). The CDR3 totals 15 residues. Trimming took off 5 bases at V and 2 bases at J, with 14 bases between the two ends. Germline CDR1 SGHVS, CDR2 FQNEAQ. In DNA, the CDR3 is TGTGCCAGCAGCCCCAAGAACAGGGCCACAGATACGCAGTATTTT. It translates to CASSPKNRATDTQYF.

This clonotype was counted ten times or more. CDR3 loop: CSVFGAVDGYTF. CDR3 in DNA: TGCAGCGTTTTTGGGGCAGTCGACGGCTACACCTTC. This rearrangement joins TRBV29-1 to TRBJ1-2, with a weak D call TRBD1 (5 bases). This CDR3 is 12 amino acids long. Germline V gene sequence: CDR1 SQVTM, CDR2 ANQGSEA. The V end lost 5 bases, the J end lost 8 bases, and 15 bases lay between the germline ends. Variable domain in full (rest from reference TRBV29-1 and TRBJ1-2): SAVISQKPSRDICQRGTSLTIQCQVDSQVTMMFWYRQQPGQSLTLIATANQGSEATYESGFVIDKFPISRPNLTFSTLTVSNMSPEDSSIYLCSVFGAVDGYTFGSGTRLTVV.

About this clonotype itself: A read error is possible here, since a much larger clone lies one base away. J is TRBJ1-2 and V is TRBV27; D remains unclear. V lost 1 base, J lost 10 bases, and 16 bases lay in between. The germline gives CDR1 MNHEY, CDR2 SMNVEV (reference sequence). This CDR3 comprises 14 residues. CDR3 region: CASSLWPASDDYTF. The CDR3 DNA is TGTGCCAGCAGTTTATGGCCGGCTTCGGATGACTACACCTTC.

J is TRBJ2-1 and V is TRBV19; 10 bases are a match to TRBD1. The CDR3 length is 17 residues. J was trimmed by 6 bases and V by 2 bases; bases with no gene match: 10. Germline V CDR1 and CDR2: LNHDA, SQIVND (reference sequence). The DNA of the CDR3 is TGTGCCAGTAGTATACGGGTGAAAAGGACAGGGGGCAATGAGCAGTTCTTC. It codes for CASSIRVKRTGGNEQFF.

This clonotype was detected many times. The rearrangement links TRBV27 to TRBJ2-3; D gene uncertain. The germline V and J ends were trimmed by 3 bases and 5 bases, with 12 bases remaining between them. The CDR3 has 14 residues. Germline CDR1 is MNHEY and CDR2 is SMNVEV (reference sequence). The CDR3 coding sequence is TGTGCCAGCAGTTTGATAACGGGCAGAGATACGCAGTATTTT. It yields the protein CASSLITGRDTQYF.

This clonotype was counted ten times or more. This chain joins TRBV7-2 and TRBJ2-3; D tentatively fits TRBD1 or TRBD2 (7 bases each). V gave up 9 bases and J gave up 6 bases, with 19 bases separating them. The CDR3 has 14 amino acids. Per germline, CDR1 SGHTA and CDR2 FQGNSA. Written as DNA, the CDR3 is TGTGCCAGTTGGCAGGGGGGGGGCCCCGATACGCAGTATTTT. Translation: CASWQGGGPDTQYF.

By sample fraction, this clonotype is large. This chain links TRBV29-1 with TRBJ2-2; 8 bases are shared with TRBD1. The CDR3 is 14 residues long. V trimming: 7 bases; J trimming: 1 base; junction bases outside the gene matches: 5. The germline gives CDR1 SQVTM, CDR2 ANQGSEA. In DNA, the CDR3 is TGCAGCGATTACAGGGGGGAGAACACCGGGGAGCTGTTTTTT. As protein: CSDYRGENTGELFF.

This clonotype appeared many times. This rearrangement joins TRBV3-1 to TRBJ2-7; 8 bases line up with TRBD1. CDR1 and CDR2 from the germline V gene are LGHDT and YNNKEL (reference sequence). CDR3 length equals 16 residues. Losses at the gene ends were 4 bases for V and 2 bases for J; bases not matched to a gene: 10. The CDR3 nucleotides are TGTGCCAGCAGCCCCGCGGTAGGGACAGGACCCTACGAGCAGTACTTC. Translating it yields CASSPAVGTGPYEQYF.

This clonotype was observed many times. As DNA, the CDR3 is TGCGCCAGCAGCTTCGGCGGGAAGTCTGGAAACACCATATATTTT. Its protein is CASSFGGKSGNTIYF. The chain has TRBV5-1 and TRBJ1-3; D is ambiguous. The germline gives CDR1 SGHRS, CDR2 YFSETQ. The length of the CDR3 is 15 residues. Between the trimmed V and J ends, which lost 2 bases and 1 base, there was a span of 10 bases.

This clonotype was counted ten times or more. This chain links TRBV9 with TRBJ2-4; weak D call: TRBD2 (6 bases). V was cut by 0 bases and J by 0 bases, with 16 bases left in between. The CDR3 totals 18 residues. Germline CDR1 SGDLS, CDR2 YYNGEE. The CDR3 protein is CASSVGGGADTAKNIQYF. In DNA form, the CDR3 reads TGTGCCAGCAGCGTAGGTGGAGGGGCAGACACAGCCAAAAACATTCAGTACTTC.

This clonotype was recorded many times. The V and J genes are TRBV11-1 and TRBJ2-3; 9 bases line up with TRBD1. Germline values: CDR1 SGHAT, CDR2 FQDESV (reference sequence). The length of the CDR3 is 20 residues. V shed 4 bases and J 4 bases; nucleotides not matched to a gene: 21. The CDR3 spells CASSSTRDRAAKGFADTQYF. Here the CDR3 DNA reads TGTGCCAGCAGCTCCACTCGGGACAGGGCGGCCAAGGGGTTTGCAGATACGCAGTATTTT.